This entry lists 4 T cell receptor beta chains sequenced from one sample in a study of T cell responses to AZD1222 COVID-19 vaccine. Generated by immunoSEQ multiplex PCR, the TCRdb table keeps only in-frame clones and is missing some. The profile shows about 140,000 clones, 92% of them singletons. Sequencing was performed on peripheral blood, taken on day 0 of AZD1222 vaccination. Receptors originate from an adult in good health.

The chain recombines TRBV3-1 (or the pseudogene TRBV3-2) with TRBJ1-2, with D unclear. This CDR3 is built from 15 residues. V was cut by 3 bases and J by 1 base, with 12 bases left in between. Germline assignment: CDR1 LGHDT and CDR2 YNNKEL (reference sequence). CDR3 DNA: TGTGCCAGCAGCCATACGGGAGAGGGTAACTATGGCTACACCTTC. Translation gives CASSHTGEGNYGYTF.

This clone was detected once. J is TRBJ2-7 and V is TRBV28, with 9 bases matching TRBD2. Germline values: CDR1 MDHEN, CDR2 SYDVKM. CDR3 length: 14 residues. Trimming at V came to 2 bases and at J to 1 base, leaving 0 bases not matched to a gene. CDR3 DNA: TGTGCCAGCAGTTTAACTAGCGGGTCCTACGAGCAGTACTTC. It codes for CASSLTSGSYEQYF.

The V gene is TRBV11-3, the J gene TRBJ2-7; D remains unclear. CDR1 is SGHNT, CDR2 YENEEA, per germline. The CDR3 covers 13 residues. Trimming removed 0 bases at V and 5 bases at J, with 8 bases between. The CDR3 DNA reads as TGTGCCAGCAGCTTAGAACCCCCCCACGAGCAGTACTTC. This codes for CASSLEPPHEQYF.

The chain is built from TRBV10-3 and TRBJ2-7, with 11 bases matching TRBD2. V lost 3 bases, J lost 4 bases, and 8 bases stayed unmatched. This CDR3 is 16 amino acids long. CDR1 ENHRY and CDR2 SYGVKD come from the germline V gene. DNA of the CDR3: TGTGCCATCAGTGACACCGGGACTAGCGGAAATTACGAGCAGTACTTC. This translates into CAISDTGTSGNYEQYF.